This record covers a single T cell receptor (beta chain). The antigen it recognizes is unknown. Base qualities were left out, and no much larger clone turns up one base away. The record originates from a study of shared clonotypes between healthy human individuals (dated by TCRdb to 2020 to 2022). Notes on the research overall: A few men and two women, aged 18 to 49 years, made up the cohort. For each donor, CD4 naive and CD4 memory were each run on three plates, CD8 naive on two plates, and CD8 memory on one plate. The study deeply sequenced blood TCR repertoires of several healthy adults to estimate repertoire size and the extent of clonotype sharing between individuals. To increase sequencing depth and limit assay-specific biases, TCR repertoire library preparation and sequencing were carried out by different laboratories using diverse techniques. Between about 0.94 and 10 billion PBMCs per donor were obtained by leukapheresis. The study at large found these results: Only blood was sampled, and tissue TCR repertoires likely differ from those in blood. The genetic and exposure-history diversity represented was limited by the small number of donors. Naive subsets generally had larger estimated clonotype richness than memory subsets did. Clonotypes shared by all four sorted-subset donors showed higher generation probabilities than non-shared clonotypes. When a handful of donors were compared, the shared fraction of clonotypes was roughly 4.8% for naive CD4, more than 3% for naive CD8, 2.3% for memory CD4, and 0.3% to 0.5% for memory CD8. Based on pairwise subsampling, the degree of clonotype sharing among donors was expected to be affected by sequencing depth. Rarefaction of sorted-subset datasets indicated incomplete sequencing despite the large sequencing depth.

The donors were healthy, HIV-negative adults who had no recently reported acute infections or vaccinations. All donors were Caucasian adults living in Nashville, Tennessee, USA. Magnetic negative selection was used to enrich CD4+ T cells, after which naive cells were positively selected on CD45RA and the negative fraction became the memory subset. Blood was collected by leukapheresis, and PBMCs were isolated by Ficoll-Histopaque density gradient centrifugation and then cryopreserved in liquid nitrogen vapor phase. Analytical flow cytometry was used to check the purity and quantity of each magnetically sorted T cell population. From each sorted fraction, genomic DNA was isolated and quantified by UV absorbance on a Nanodrop 2000c. V sheds 8 bases and J sheds 4 bases, leaving 15 bases between their ends. From a lookup of the germline V gene, CDR1 and CDR2 are MNHEY and SVGAGI. Counted from cysteine to phenylalanine, this CDR3 has 13 amino acids. The sequence is cut down to CDR3 DNA, 39 bases in frame from base 1.

TCR CDR3 regions were amplified from genomic DNA by multiplex PCR using the deep immunoSEQ assay. Extracted genomic DNA from each cell subset was distributed evenly across all wells of several immunoSEQ 96-well plates, and each plate was treated as a replicate. For sorted subsets, each replicate PCR was loaded with 200 ng genomic DNA, equivalent to 30,000 or so T cell genomes. Purified libraries were quantified with a Qubit 3.0 fluorometer, sized on a Bioanalyzer 2100, and re-quantified with the KAPA Library Quantification kit. Every immunoSEQ 96-well plate was sequenced on a separate single-read 150-cycle Illumina NextSeq 550 flow cell. Per the original workflow: The immunoSEQ output contained only junctional sequences without quality scores, so filtering could not match that applied to full-length reads. Sequences were annotated with PyIR, a Python wrapper for IgBLAST v1.9, using IMGT germline references to assign V/J genes and CDR3. Reads were filtered out if the reads had weak V/J assignments (E-value above 1e-6), no CDR3, stop codons, out-of-frame junctions, or ambiguous translated residues. V3J clonotypes were defined as sequences sharing an identical inferred V gene, J gene, and CDR3 amino acid sequence. Percentage overlap between repertoires was computed as shared unique clonotypes divided by the size of the smaller repertoire. Richness of each repertoire was evaluated using RTK rarefaction, the Chao1 estimator, and Recon v2.1 estimates of unobserved clonotypes. For all TCRbeta clonotypes obtained by the gDNA method from a handful of donors, generation probabilities were computed with OLGA. TCRdb retrieved this table from immuneACCESS and kept in-frame rearrangements only. Not all clones are present; in checked studies, unresolved V genes account for under half, and no reason is known for the remainder. V and J calls plus clone size are reproduced from that table; the DNA served to infer D and trimming. This sample holds about 980,000 clones; less than 85% were observed only once. Of the sample, over 1.3% falls within the top ten clones.

This receptor was taken from a man between 18 and 29 years old in good health. Rearrangement joined TRBV6-5 to TRBJ2-7; TRBD1 is a possible D gene, resting on 5 matching bases. Specimen: memory CD4+ T cells sorted from blood. In the paper's terms, the cell subset or site label means: CD45RA-negative fraction. The CDR3 region: CASQLAGRYEQYF. Here is the DNA: TGTGCCAGCCAACTTGCAGGGCGATACGAGCAGTACTTC.